The 22 T cell receptor beta chains in this list originate from one sample, sequenced in a study of shared clonotypes between healthy human individuals. The protocol was immunoSEQ multiplex PCR, while the TCRdb copy is restricted to in-frame clones and leaves out a portion. The sample lists roughly 2,300,000 clones; 92% were seen once. Sequencing was performed on naive CD4+ T cells from PBMCs. The sample's subset: CD45RA+ positively selected. The receptors here all came from a man younger than 30 in good health. Some clones in this sample may be carry-over from other donors' samples.

This chain connects TRBV5-1 to TRBJ1-1; a weak D match, TRBD1 (6 bases). CDR1 and CDR2 (germline): SGHRS, YFSETQ. The CDR3 runs to 14 residues. V was shortened by 5 bases and J by 5 bases, with 16 bases between the two germline ends. The chain's CDR3 is CASRARLRGTEAFF. CDR3 coding DNA: TGCGCCAGCAGGGCCCGCCTCAGGGGAACTGAAGCTTTCTTT. The variable domain in full, completed from reference TRBV5-1 and TRBJ1-1, reads KAGVTQTPRYLIKTRGQQVTLSCSPISGHRSVSWYQQTPGQGLQFLFEYFSETQRNKGNFPGRFSGRQFSNSRSEMNVSTLELGDSALYLCASRARLRGTEAFFGQGTRLTVV.

In regard to this clone: Other DNA variants within this sample encode the same CDR3. This chain links TRBV2 with TRBJ2-2, with a possible D match to TRBD2 (6 bases). V was cut by 3 bases and J by 4 bases, with 12 bases left in between. Germline V gene sequence: CDR1 SNHLY, CDR2 FYNNEI. The CDR3 has 15 residues. The CDR3, as DNA: TGTGCCAGCAGTGAGGAGGGAGCATCCACCGGGGAGCTGTTTTTT. This gives the protein CASSEEGASTGELFF.

The chain recombines TRBV18 with TRBJ1-3; a possible D gene is TRBD1 (6 bases). CDR1 and CDR2 (germline): KGHSH, LQKENI. This CDR3 is 15 amino acids long. V was clipped by 6 bases and J by 2 bases, with 14 bases between them. CDR3 loop: CASSDVQGAGNTIYF. The CDR3 bases are TGTGCCAGCTCGGACGTACAGGGAGCTGGAAACACCATATATTTT.

The gene calls are TRBV18 and TRBJ2-3, with 8 bases fitting TRBD2. V lost 3 bases to trimming and J lost 4 bases; unmatched junction nucleotides: 6. Germline CDR1 and CDR2: KGHSH and LQKENI. The CDR3 spans 15 residues. For the CDR3, the DNA is TGTGCCAGCTCACCTATACTAGCGGAGTCAGATACGCAGTATTTT. It is translated as CASSPILAESDTQYF.

The gene calls are TRBV7-2 and TRBJ2-3, with TRBD2 matching over 9 bases. The CDR3 is 16 residues long. Germline CDR1 and CDR2: SGHTA and FQGNSA. After removal of 5 bases from V and 3 bases from J, the junction contained 9 bases not matched to a gene. DNA for the CDR3: TGTGCCAGCAGCCTGATGTTAGCGGGAGTAACAGATACGCAGTATTTT. Amino acid sequence: CASSLMLAGVTDTQYF.

Comments on this clone: Other DNA sequences in this specimen translate into the identical CDR3. The chain couples TRBV5-1 to TRBJ2-1, with 11 bases fitting TRBD2. V shed 1 base, J shed 5 bases, and the junction held 2 bases outside the gene matches. In germline, CDR1 is SGHRS, CDR2 YFSETQ. The CDR3 is made up of 15 amino acids. CDR3 nucleotides: TGCGCCAGCAGCTTGAGACTAGCGGGGAACAATGAGCAGTTCTTC. This sequence encodes CASSLRLAGNNEQFF.

This clone appeared a single time. The chain combines TRBV5-4 with TRBJ1-5, with 9 nucleotides matching TRBD1. The CDR3 is 15 residues long. Germline CDR1 and CDR2: SGHNT and YYREEE (reference sequence). Trimming removed 4 bases from V and 2 bases from J; junction bases left unmatched: 4. The CDR3 sequence: CASSQGQGGNQPQHF. CDR3 nucleotide sequence: TGTGCCAGCAGCCAGGGACAGGGCGGCAATCAGCCCCAGCATTTT.

This CDR3 reads CASSPTAYIDNEQFF. In DNA, the CDR3 is TGTGCCAGCTCACCAACGGCCTATATCGACAATGAGCAGTTCTTC. The chain couples TRBV18 to TRBJ2-1; D gene uncertain. Germline V gene data show CDR1 as KGHSH and CDR2 as LQKENI. Trimming removed 2 bases from V and 5 bases from J, with 13 bases in between. The CDR3 has 15 amino acids. Combining the CDR3 with reference TRBV18 and TRBJ2-1 gives the whole variable domain NAGVMQNPRHLVRRRGQEARLRCSPMKGHSHVYWYRQLPEEGLKFMVYLQKENIIDESGMPKERFSAEFPKEGPSILRIQQVVRGDSAAYFCASSPTAYIDNEQFFGPGTRLTVL.

The chain links TRBV9 to TRBJ1-1; 8 nucleotides line up with TRBD1. The V and J ends lost 0 bases and 3 bases, in that order; junction bases with no gene match: 4. The germline V gene has CDR1 SGDLS and CDR2 YYNGEE. The CDR3 totals 15 residues. CDR3 amino acids: CASSVDQGADTEAFF. CDR3 nucleotides: TGTGCCAGCAGCGTAGATCAGGGGGCGGACACTGAAGCTTTCTTT.

The chain links TRBV7-2 to TRBJ1-1; 9 bases align to TRBD1. The germline CDR1 and CDR2 sequences are SGHTA and FQGNSA. CDR3 length: 14 amino acids. V lost 1 base, J lost 7 bases, and 4 bases stayed unmatched. In DNA form, the CDR3 reads TGTGCCAGCAGCTTAGACAGGGGGCTAAGTGAAGCTTTCTTT. The encoded protein is CASSLDRGLSEAFF.

Only a few counts were recorded for this clone. The genes are TRBV6-1 and TRBJ1-5; D uncertain. CDR1 MNHNS and CDR2 SASEGT come from the germline V gene. The CDR3 loop spans 15 amino acids. V lost 0 bases to trimming and J lost 0 bases, with 6 bases between them. The CDR3, as DNA: TGTGCCAGCAGTGAAGCAGTCTATAGCAATCAGCCCCAGCATTTT. Translated, it gives CASSEAVYSNQPQHF.

The V and J genes are TRBV12-5 and TRBJ1-1, with D maybe TRBD1 (6 bases). The CDR3 extends over 16 amino acids. The V end was cut by 5 bases, the J end by 1 base, with 17 bases between. CDR1 is LGHNT, CDR2 FRNRAP, per germline. CDR3 sequence reads: CASGPPRGGENTEAFF. Here the CDR3 DNA reads TGTGCTAGTGGTCCTCCTCGCGGGGGCGAGAACACTGAAGCTTTCTTT.

V and J are TRBV5-6 and TRBJ2-3; tentative D call: TRBD1 (5 bases). V was trimmed by 2 bases and J by 1 base, leaving 11 bases between them. Germline V gene sequence: CDR1 SGHDT, CDR2 YYEEEE. The CDR3 has 15 residues. DNA of the CDR3: TGTGCCAGCAGCTTTGTTGAGACAGGCACAGATACGCAGTATTTT. It translates to CASSFVETGTDTQYF.

The chain joins TRBV9 to TRBJ2-2; 9 bases match TRBD1. Germline loops: CDR1 SGDLS, CDR2 YYNGEE. J lost 6 bases, V lost 1 base, and 10 bases had no gene match. The CDR3 is 17 residues long. Written as DNA, the CDR3 is TGTGCCAGCAGCGTAATAGACAGGGGGTTAACCCCCGGGGAGCTGTTTTTT. It codes for CASSVIDRGLTPGELFF. The entire variable domain, with the rest obtained from reference TRBV9 and TRBJ2-2, is as follows: DSGVTQTPKHLITATGQRVTLRCSPRSGDLSVYWYQQSLDQGLQFLIQYYNGEERAKGNILERFSAQQFPDLHSELNLSSLELGDSALYFCASSVIDRGLTPGELFFGEGSRLTVL.

The CDR3 loop is CASSERLAGGPWFPRSSYNEQFF. Here the CDR3 DNA reads TGCGCCAGCAGTGAGAGGCTAGCGGGAGGGCCTTGGTTCCCTAGAAGCTCCTACAATGAGCAGTTCTTC. The rearrangement uses TRBV10-1 and TRBJ2-1; 12 nucleotides agree with TRBD2. Per germline, CDR1 WNHNN and CDR2 SYGVQD (reference sequence). V lost 2 bases, J lost 0 bases, and 20 bases stayed unmatched. This CDR3 is 23 amino acids long.

This clone has only one observation. The V call is TRBV10-3, the J call TRBJ2-2; no definite D call. CDR1 and CDR2 (germline): ENHRY, SYGVKD. Trimming pared 7 bases from V and 5 bases from J, leaving 5 bases between. This CDR3 spans 11 amino acids. Here the CDR3 DNA reads TGTGCCATCAAAAAGACCGGGGAGCTGTTTTTT. Translated: CAIKKTGELFF.

This chain uses TRBV11-2 with TRBJ2-7, with D maybe TRBD2 (5 bases). Germline V gene data show CDR1 as SGHAT and CDR2 as FQNNGV. This CDR3 contains 16 residues. Trimming pared 2 bases from V and 2 bases from J, leaving 16 bases between. CDR3 sequence (DNA): TGTGCCAGCAGCTTAAGTTCGGCTAGCCGAACCTACGAGCAGTACTTC. This translates into CASSLSSASRTYEQYF.

J is TRBJ1-2 and V is TRBV4-1; D call uncertain. CDR1 is MGHRA and CDR2 is YSYEKL in the germline V gene. This CDR3 has 15 residues. V was pared by 1 base and J by 7 bases, with 16 bases between. Written as DNA, the CDR3 is TGCGCCAGCAGCCAAGTTGGTCGGCAGGATCGTGGCTACACCTTC. Its translation is CASSQVGRQDRGYTF.

The V and J genes are TRBV7-3 and TRBJ2-1; 10 bases line up with TRBD2. V shed 1 base and J 9 bases; nucleotides not matched to a gene: 6. CDR3 length equals 15 residues. CDR1 and CDR2 (germline): SGHTA, FQGTGA. CDR3 DNA sequence: TGTGCCAGCAGCTTAAAAGGGACTAGCGTTTCTGAGCAGTTCTTC. Its translation: CASSLKGTSVSEQFF.

The chain links TRBV28 to TRBJ2-7; D might be TRBD1 (7 bases). CDR1 is MDHEN and CDR2 is SYDVKM in the germline V gene. Trimming cost V 2 bases and J 2 bases, with 13 bases left between them. The CDR3 loop spans 15 amino acids. CDR3 sequence (DNA): TGTGCCAGCAGTTTAAGGGCAGGGGGGACCTACGAGCAGTACTTC. It codes for CASSLRAGGTYEQYF.

The rearrangement joins TRBV5-4 to TRBJ2-6, with 7 bases lining up with TRBD2. With 7 bases clipped from V and 2 bases from J, the junction kept 6 bases outside the gene matches. The length of the CDR3 is 15 residues. Germline CDR1 is SGHNT and CDR2 is YYREEE (reference sequence). The CDR3 loop reads CASSGRGAGANVLTF. The CDR3 region has the DNA TGTGCCAGCTCTGGTCGGGGGGCTGGGGCCAACGTCCTGACTTTC.

This clone was picked up a small number of times. Distinct nucleotide sequences in the sample also encode this CDR3. The CDR3 DNA sequence: TGCGCCAGCAGCTTGGTCCGGAACACTGAAGCTTTCTTT. Translating it yields CASSLVRNTEAFF. The chain carries TRBV5-1 and TRBJ1-1; the D is unclear. CDR1 and CDR2 from the germline V gene are SGHRS and YFSETQ. The V and J ends lost 0 bases and 1 base respectively, with 4 bases between them. CDR3 length: 13 amino acids.